A selection of T cell receptor beta chains follows, all from one sample in a study of T cells after yellow fever vaccination. TCRdb re-called the 5' RACE reads through MiXCR, storing one row per CDR3 protein. The table lists about 130,000 distinct CDR3 sequences, approximately 9% of them singletons. The sample in question was CD8+ T cells sorted from PBMCs, obtained on the day of the yellow fever booster vaccination. The receptors were sampled from a man aged 18-30 years who received the YFV17D yellow fever vaccine. CDR3s include the opening cysteine and the closing phenylalanine or tryptophan. The order of the fields is clone size, D gene, J gene, V gene, CDR3 protein, CDR3 DNA. D genes are given only for firm matches. The size of a clone is reported for some rows only, either as once, few or many, or as a class for expanded clones.

>few|TRBD2|TRBJ2-5|TRBV3-1
CASSRRTSGGLEAQYF
TGTGCCAGCAGCCGCCGGACTAGCGGGGGGCTGGAGGCCCAGTACTTC
>NA|NA|TRBJ2-7|TRBV7-9
CASSLVVSGASYEQYF
TGTGCCAGCAGCTTAGTCGTATCAGGGGCCTCCTACGAGCAGTACTTC
>NA|NA|TRBJ2-1|TRBV11-2
CASSFGGSEQFF
TGTGCCAGCAGCTTTGGGGGCAGTGAGCAGTTCTTC
>NA|TRBD1|TRBJ2-7|TRBV7-9
CASSNQGVNYEQYF
TGTGCCAGCAGCAACCAGGGGGTAAACTACGAGCAGTACTTC
>few|NA|TRBJ2-3|TRBV29-1
CSVETGPREDTQYF
TGCAGCGTTGAAACGGGGCCGCGGGAAGATACGCAGTATTTT
>few|TRBD2|TRBJ2-7|TRBV6-1
CASIKTSGGTYEQYF
TGTGCCAGCATTAAGACTAGCGGGGGAACCTACGAGCAGTACTTC
>few|NA|TRBJ1-5|TRBV12-3/TRBV12-4
CASSGEGNQPQHF
TGTGCCAGCAGCGGCGAGGGCAATCAGCCCCAGCATTTT
>NA|NA|TRBJ2-2|TRBV7-2
CASSLEYIGGELFF
TGTGCCAGCAGCCTAGAGTATATTGGCGGGGAGCTGTTTTTT
>NA|TRBD1|TRBJ1-1|TRBV5-5
CASSFKSTGVHTEAFF
TGTGCCAGCAGCTTCAAATCGACAGGGGTTCACACTGAAGCTTTCTTT
>NA|NA|TRBJ2-1|TRBV20-1
CSATTRGRNEQFF
TGCAGTGCTACGACACGGGGGCGGAATGAGCAGTTCTTC
>NA|NA|TRBJ2-3|TRBV10-1
CARTPFTDTQYF
TGCGCCAGGACTCCTTTTACAGATACGCAGTATTTT
>many|NA|TRBJ1-1|TRBV7-6
CASSLAGGTTEAFF
TGTGCCAGCAGCTTAGCTGGAGGGACCACTGAAGCTTTCTTT
>many|NA|TRBJ1-1|TRBV6-5
CASSYIGQEAFF
TGTGCCAGCAGTTACATTGGGCAAGAAGCTTTCTTT
>few|NA|TRBJ2-7|TRBV6-5
CASSYSWQGGEQYF
TGTGCCAGCAGTTACTCGTGGCAGGGTGGGGAGCAGTACTTC
>NA|TRBD2|TRBJ2-1|TRBV4-3
CASSQDRGGLTNEQFF
TGCGCCAGCAGCCAAGACCGGGGGGGCCTCACTAATGAGCAGTTCTTC
>few|NA|TRBJ2-5|TRBV5-1
CASSFRLRPGKLQETQYF
TGCGCCAGCAGCTTTCGTCTCCGACCCGGGAAGCTTCAAGAGACCCAGTACTTC
>few|NA|TRBJ1-2|TRBV4-1
CASSQVGVPGYTF
TGCGCCAGCAGCCAAGTTGGGGTGCCAGGCTACACCTTC
>NA|NA|TRBJ1-1|TRBV2
CASSDSQTRNTEAFF
TGTGCCAGCAGTGATTCACAGACCCGGAACACTGAAGCTTTCTTT
>few|TRBD2|TRBJ2-3|TRBV28
CASSLRGLAADTQYF
TGTGCCAGCAGTTTACGCGGACTAGCAGCAGATACGCAGTATTTT
>few|TRBD1|TRBJ2-1|TRBV6-5
CASSYSTGGKGNEQFF
TGTGCCAGCAGTTACTCGACAGGGGGTAAGGGCAATGAGCAGTTCTTC
>NA|TRBD1|TRBJ2-2|TRBV2
CATGTDYTGELFF
TGTGCCACCGGGACAGACTACACCGGGGAGCTGTTTTTT
>few|NA|TRBJ1-1|TRBV12-3/TRBV12-4
CASSPFNTEAFF
TGTGCCAGCAGCCCTTTTAACACTGAAGCTTTCTTT
>few|NA|TRBJ2-3|TRBV6-2/TRBV6-3
CASSSRHGGSTDTQYF
TGTGCCAGCAGTTCCCGACACGGGGGCAGCACAGATACGCAGTATTTT
>few|TRBD1|TRBJ2-5|TRBV14
CASSQGLRTGGQYQETQYF
TGTGCCAGCAGCCAAGGGTTAAGGACAGGGGGCCAGTACCAAGAGACCCAGTACTTC
>NA|NA|TRBJ1-1|TRBV7-3
CASSFTLGGTEAFF
TGTGCCAGCAGCTTCACCCTGGGGGGCACTGAAGCTTTCTTT
>NA|TRBD2|TRBJ2-2|TRBV6-5
CASSWLGLAGGKNTGELFF
TGTGCCAGCAGTTGGCTGGGACTAGCGGGGGGAAAGAACACCGGGGAGCTGTTTTTT
>many|NA|TRBJ2-1|TRBV7-9
CASSLPIDNEQFF
TGTGCCAGCAGCTTACCTATCGACAATGAGCAGTTCTTC
>few|NA|TRBJ2-3|TRBV4-3
CASSQAFRGGQSTDTQYF
TGCGCCAGCAGCCAAGCCTTCAGGGGGGGGCAGAGCACAGATACGCAGTATTTT
>NA|NA|TRBJ1-5|TRBV9
CASSVGQEGQPQHF
TGTGCCAGCAGCGTAGGACAGGAGGGTCAGCCCCAGCATTTT
>few|NA|TRBJ1-3|TRBV12-3/TRBV12-4
CASSWTSGNTIYF
TGTGCCAGCAGTTGGACCTCTGGAAACACCATATATTTT
>many|NA|TRBJ2-1|TRBV29-1
CSVVLNEQFF
TGCAGCGTTGTTCTCAATGAGCAGTTCTTC
>NA|NA|TRBJ1-1|TRBV4-1
CASSHREMNTEAFF
TGCGCCAGCAGCCACAGGGAAATGAACACTGAAGCTTTCTTT
>few|NA|TRBJ2-1|TRBV7-9
CASKHSYNEQFF
TGTGCCAGCAAGCACTCCTACAATGAGCAGTTCTTC
>few|TRBD2|TRBJ2-1|TRBV27
CASSILAGGTYNEQFF
TGTGCCAGCAGTATCCTAGCGGGGGGGACCTACAATGAGCAGTTCTTC
>NA|NA|TRBJ1-1|TRBV4-3
CASSQDAGRTQGEAFF
TGCGCCAGCAGCCAAGATGCCGGCAGGACCCAGGGTGAAGCTTTCTTT
>few|NA|TRBJ1-5|TRBV6-1
CASSGIEGNQPQHF
TGTGCCAGCAGTGGGATAGAGGGGAATCAGCCCCAGCATTTT
>NA|NA|TRBJ2-1|TRBV5-6
CASSLSEPYLVYNEQFF
TGTGCCAGCAGCTTGTCAGAGCCATACCTTGTGTACAATGAGCAGTTCTTC
>few|NA|TRBJ1-5|TRBV12-3/TRBV12-4
CASRATDYSNQPQHF
TGTGCCAGCAGGGCCACAGATTATAGCAATCAGCCCCAGCATTTT
>NA|NA|TRBJ2-1|TRBV7-6
CASSLAPFGGSSYNEQFF
TGTGCCAGCAGCTTAGCGCCGTTCGGGGGATCATCCTACAATGAGCAGTTCTTC
>NA|TRBD1|TRBJ1-6|TRBV19
CASTVSGTADNSPLHF
TGTGCCAGTACCGTGTCCGGGACAGCCGATAATTCACCCCTCCACTTT